This T cell receptor (beta chain) was sequenced for a study of T cells in narcolepsy. General observations from the study: Healthy controls reportedly lacked the autoreactive clonotypes serially found in patients' blood. HCRT-specific and TRIB2-specific autoreactive clonotypes appeared among same-patient CSF and blood CD4+ clonotypes.

This table comes from immunoSEQ multiplex PCR, and its TCRdb copy is limited to in-frame clones, with some not included. The profile shows tens of thousands of clones, roughly four fifths of them singletons. On this clone: Its target is unknown.

The CDR3 length is 17 residues. V dropped 0 bases and J dropped 1 base, with 13 bases sitting between them. CDR1 and CDR2 from the germline V gene are GTSNPN and SVGIG (reference sequence). The sample consisted of CD45RA- memory CD4+ T cells from PBMCs. This sequence originates from a human donor with narcolepsy. The rearrangement links TRBV30 to TRBJ2-6; tentative D call: TRBD2 (5 bases). DNA for the CDR3: TGTGCCTGGAGTGTACACGTGGGGAGATCTGGGGCCAACGTCCTGACTTTC. Translation gives CAWSVHVGRSGANVLTF.